Reported below is one T cell receptor (beta chain). Its specificity is unknown. CDR1 GTSNPN and CDR2 SVGIG come from the germline V gene (reference sequence). The CDR3 totals 13 residues. V lost 8 bases to trimming and J lost 1 base; unmatched junction nucleotides: 6. The data belong to a study of T cell responses to AZD1222 COVID-19 vaccine. General study findings and limits: Spike-spanning, vaccine-associated CD4 TCRs were dominant at 160-218 and 743-854.

The data were produced by immunoSEQ multiplex PCR, yet TCRdb's version contains in-frame clones alone and is incomplete. The sample has 120,000 to 150,000 clones, approximately 90% seen once. The specimen comprised peripheral blood, sampled on day 0 of AZD1222 vaccination. The J gene is TRBJ1-1, the V gene TRBV30; 8 bases agree with TRBD1. The TCR was taken from an adult in good health. The CDR3 loop is CAGNRGGNTEAFF. The CDR3 DNA follows: TGTGCCGGAAACAGGGGGGGGAACACTGAAGCTTTCTTT.